Described below is a single T cell receptor beta chain sequence and its context. No patient received treatment before thyroid surgery. The record originates from a study of metastatic and nonmetastatic thyroid tumors. TCRdb re-processed the PCR reads through MiXCR. The table lists over 50,000 clones, 25% to 30% of them singletons. The TCR comes from a female donor with papillary thyroid cancer or a benign thyroid nodule (not recorded which). Some clones in this sample may be carry-over from other donors' samples. Sequenced material: blood.

CDR3 sequence reads: CASSRGFRTAQGTEAFF. The CDR3 DNA reads TGTGCCAGCAGTCGAGGCTTCCGGACGGCACAGGGCACTGAAGCTTTCTTT. The J gene is TRBJ1-1, the V gene TRBV27, with D possibly matching TRBD1 (6 bases). This CDR3 is 17 amino acids long. V gave up 5 bases and J gave up 4 bases, with 23 bases separating them. The germline gives CDR1 MNHEY, CDR2 SMNVEV (reference sequence).